This T cell receptor (beta chain) is drawn from a study of blood T cell repertoires in COVID-19. As for the study in general: Samples taken during acute and convalescent COVID-19 were collected in the United States, Italy and Spain.

CDR3 size: 22 residues. CDR1 SGHTA and CDR2 FQGTGA come from the germline V gene. The J segment lost 5 bases and the V segment lost 1 base, leaving 27 bases of the junction unmatched. Methods used by the authors: Amplification of reference gene primers was used by the study to estimate nucleated cell counts. The protocol was immunoSEQ multiplex PCR, while the TCRdb copy is restricted to in-frame clones and leaves out a portion. V and J calls and clone size are given by that table; D and trimming were obtained from the DNA. The sample includes under 500,000 clones, around 89% of them seen just once. Sample: peripheral blood. The clonotype was recovered from a woman younger than 45 with acute or convalescent COVID-19. The chain is built from TRBV7-3 and TRBJ2-5; 8 bases fit TRBD1. The CDR3 bases are TGTGCCAGCAGCTTAATCTCCTCGTTTTGCGGGGTTGTGACAGGGGTTATCGAGACCCAGTACTTC. It is translated as CASSLISSFCGVVTGVIETQYF.